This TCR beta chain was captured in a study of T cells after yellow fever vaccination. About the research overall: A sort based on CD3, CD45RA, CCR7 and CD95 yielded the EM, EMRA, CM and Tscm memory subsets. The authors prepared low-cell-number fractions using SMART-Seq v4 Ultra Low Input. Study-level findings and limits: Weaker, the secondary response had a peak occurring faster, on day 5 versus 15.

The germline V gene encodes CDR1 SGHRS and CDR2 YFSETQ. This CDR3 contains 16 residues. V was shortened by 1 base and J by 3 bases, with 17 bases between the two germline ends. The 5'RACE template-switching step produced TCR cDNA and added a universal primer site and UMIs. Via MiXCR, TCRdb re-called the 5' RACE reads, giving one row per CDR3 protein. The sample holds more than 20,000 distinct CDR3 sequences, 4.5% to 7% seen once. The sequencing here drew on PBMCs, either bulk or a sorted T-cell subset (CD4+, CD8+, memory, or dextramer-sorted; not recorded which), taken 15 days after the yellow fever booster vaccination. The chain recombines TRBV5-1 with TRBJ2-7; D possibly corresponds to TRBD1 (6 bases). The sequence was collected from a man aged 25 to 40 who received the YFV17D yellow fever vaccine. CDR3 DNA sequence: TGCGCCAGCAGCTTGTTACCCGGAAGGGGGAACTACGAGCAGTACTTC. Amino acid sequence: CASSLLPGRGNYEQYF.